This T cell receptor beta chain was sequenced for a study of OX40 agonist ivuxolimab in advanced cancers. This table comes from immunoSEQ multiplex PCR, and its TCRdb copy is limited to in-frame clones, with some not included. The repertoire consists of about 46,000 clones, with 88% occurring once and the leading ten covering over 50%. Patients who had autoimmune disease history or got systemic immunosuppression were left out. The specimen was CD4+ or CD8+ T cells sorted from blood, collected in a trial of the OX40 agonist ivuxolimab. This TCR came from an adult with an advanced solid tumor such as melanoma, head and neck, liver or kidney cancer.

The CDR3 DNA is TGTGCCAGCAGCCGAACGGGACTAGCGACTGAGCAGTTCTTC. Encoded protein: CASSRTGLATEQFF. This chain joins TRBV11-3 and TRBJ2-1; 10 positions match TRBD2. The CDR3 consists of 14 residues. V lost 5 bases, J lost 9 bases, and 7 bases stayed unmatched. CDR1 is SGHNT and CDR2 is YENEEA in the germline V gene.